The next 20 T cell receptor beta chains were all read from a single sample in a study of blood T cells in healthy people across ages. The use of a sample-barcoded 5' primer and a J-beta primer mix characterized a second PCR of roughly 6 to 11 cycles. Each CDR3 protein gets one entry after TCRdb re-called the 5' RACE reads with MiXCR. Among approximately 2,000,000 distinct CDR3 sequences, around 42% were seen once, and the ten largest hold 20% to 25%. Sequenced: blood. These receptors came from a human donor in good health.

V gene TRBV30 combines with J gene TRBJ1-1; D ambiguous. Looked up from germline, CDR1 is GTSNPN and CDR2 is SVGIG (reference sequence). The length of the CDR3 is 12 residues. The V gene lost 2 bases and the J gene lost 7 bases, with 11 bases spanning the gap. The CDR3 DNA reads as TGTGCCTGGAGTAGGTTCAGTGGTGAAGCTTTCTTT. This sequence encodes CAWSRFSGEAFF.

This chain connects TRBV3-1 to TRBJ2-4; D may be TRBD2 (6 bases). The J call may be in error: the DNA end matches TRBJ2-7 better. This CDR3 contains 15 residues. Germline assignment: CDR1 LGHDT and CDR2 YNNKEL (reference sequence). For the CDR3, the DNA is TGTGCCAGCAGCCAAGGTGGAGGGTCTACCTACGAGCAGTACTTC. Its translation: CASSQGGGSTYEQYF.

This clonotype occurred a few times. The CDR3 DNA reads as TGCAGTGCTGCCGGCCTCGATACGCAGTATTTT. Protein product: CSAAGLDTQYF. The chain recombines TRBV20-1 with TRBJ2-3, with D uncertain. V lost 5 bases to trimming and J lost 6 bases, with 9 bases between them. Looked up from germline, CDR1 is DFQATT and CDR2 is SNEGSKA (reference sequence). The CDR3 totals 11 residues.

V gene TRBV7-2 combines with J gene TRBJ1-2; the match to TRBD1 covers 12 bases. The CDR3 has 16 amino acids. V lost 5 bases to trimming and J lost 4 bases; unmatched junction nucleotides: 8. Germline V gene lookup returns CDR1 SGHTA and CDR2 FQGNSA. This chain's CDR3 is CASSARGTGGGYGYTF. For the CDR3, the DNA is TGTGCCAGCAGCGCACGAGGGACAGGGGGCGGCTATGGCTACACCTTC.

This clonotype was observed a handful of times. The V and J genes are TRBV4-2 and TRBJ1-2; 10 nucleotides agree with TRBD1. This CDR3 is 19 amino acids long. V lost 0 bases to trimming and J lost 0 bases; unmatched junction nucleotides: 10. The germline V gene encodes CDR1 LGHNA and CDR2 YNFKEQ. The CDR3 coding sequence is TGTGCCAGCAGCCAAGATTTACGACAGGGGGCGGGAGCTAACTATGGCTACACCTTC. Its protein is CASSQDLRQGAGANYGYTF.

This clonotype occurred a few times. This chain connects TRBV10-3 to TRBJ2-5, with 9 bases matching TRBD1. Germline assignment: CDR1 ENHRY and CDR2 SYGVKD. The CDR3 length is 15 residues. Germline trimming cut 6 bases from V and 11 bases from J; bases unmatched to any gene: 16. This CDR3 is CAIRPGTGQHNGQYF. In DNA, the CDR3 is TGTGCCATCAGACCCGGGACAGGGCAGCACAATGGGCAGTACTTC.

The CDR3 bases are TGCGCCAGCAGACATCGACAGGGAACAGATACGCAGTATTTT. Protein sequence: CASRHRQGTDTQYF. This chain links TRBV5-1 with TRBJ2-3; the match to TRBD1 covers 7 bases. Germline trimming cut 5 bases from V and 3 bases from J; bases unmatched to any gene: 6. CDR1 and CDR2 (germline): SGHRS, YFSETQ. There are 14 residues in the CDR3.

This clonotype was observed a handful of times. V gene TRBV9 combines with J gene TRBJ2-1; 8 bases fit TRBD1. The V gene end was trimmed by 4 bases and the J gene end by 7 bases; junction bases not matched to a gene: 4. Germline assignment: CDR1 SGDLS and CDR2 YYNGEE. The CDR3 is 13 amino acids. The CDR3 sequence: CASSSQGENEQFF. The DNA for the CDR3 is TGTGCCAGCAGCTCACAGGGGGAAAATGAGCAGTTCTTC.

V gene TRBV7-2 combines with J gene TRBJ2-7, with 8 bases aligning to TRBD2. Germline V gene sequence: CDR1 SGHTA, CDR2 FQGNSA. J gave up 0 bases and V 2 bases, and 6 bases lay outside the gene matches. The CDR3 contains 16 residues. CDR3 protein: CASSLSVAGSSYEQYF. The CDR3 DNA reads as TGTGCCAGCAGCTTATCCGTAGCGGGGAGCTCCTACGAGCAGTACTTC. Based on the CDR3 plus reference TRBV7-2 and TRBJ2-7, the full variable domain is GAGVSQSPSNKVTEKGKDVELRCDPISGHTALYWYRQSLGQGLEFLIYFQGNSAPDKSGLPSDRFSAERTGGSVSTLTIQRTQQEDSAVYLCASSLSVAGSSYEQYFGPGTRLTVT.

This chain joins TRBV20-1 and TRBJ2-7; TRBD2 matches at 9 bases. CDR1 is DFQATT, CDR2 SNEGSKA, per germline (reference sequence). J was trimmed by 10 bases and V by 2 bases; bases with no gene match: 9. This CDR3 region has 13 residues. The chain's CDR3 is CSARPSGVETQYF. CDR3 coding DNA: TGCAGTGCTAGACCTAGCGGGGTGGAGACTCAGTACTTC.

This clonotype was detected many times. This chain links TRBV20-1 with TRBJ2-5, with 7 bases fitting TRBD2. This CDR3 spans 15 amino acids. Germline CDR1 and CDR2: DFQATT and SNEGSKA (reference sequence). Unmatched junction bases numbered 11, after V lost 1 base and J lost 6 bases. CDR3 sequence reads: CSARVGGSIVQTQYF. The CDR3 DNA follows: TGCAGTGCTAGAGTGGGAGGGTCGATTGTACAGACCCAGTACTTC.

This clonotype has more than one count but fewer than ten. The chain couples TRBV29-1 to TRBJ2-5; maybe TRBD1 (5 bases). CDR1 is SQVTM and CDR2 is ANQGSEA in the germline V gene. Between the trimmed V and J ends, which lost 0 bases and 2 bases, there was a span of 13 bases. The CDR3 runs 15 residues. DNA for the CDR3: TGCAGCGTTGAAGAGCCCCAGGGATATCAAGAGACCCAGTACTTC. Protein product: CSVEEPQGYQETQYF.

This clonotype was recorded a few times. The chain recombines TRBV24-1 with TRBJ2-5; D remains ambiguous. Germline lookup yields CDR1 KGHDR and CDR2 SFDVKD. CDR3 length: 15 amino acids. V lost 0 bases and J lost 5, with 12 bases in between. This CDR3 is CATSDLQPGEETQYF. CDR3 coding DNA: TGTGCCACCAGTGATTTGCAGCCAGGCGAGGAGACCCAGTACTTC.

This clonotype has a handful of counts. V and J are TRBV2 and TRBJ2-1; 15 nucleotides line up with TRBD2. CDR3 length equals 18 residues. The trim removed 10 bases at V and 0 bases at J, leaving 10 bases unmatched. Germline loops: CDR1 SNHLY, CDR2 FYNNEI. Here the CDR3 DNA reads TGTGCCATCCGACCGGGACTAGCGGGGGGTAGCTCCTACAATGAGCAGTTCTTC. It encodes CAIRPGLAGGSSYNEQFF.

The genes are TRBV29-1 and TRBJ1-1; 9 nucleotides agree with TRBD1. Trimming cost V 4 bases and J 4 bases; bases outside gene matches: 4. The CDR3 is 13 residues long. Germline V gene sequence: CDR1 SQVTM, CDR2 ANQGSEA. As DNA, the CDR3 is TGCAGCGTTGGGGACAGGGTCGGCACTGAAGCTTTCTTT. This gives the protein CSVGDRVGTEAFF. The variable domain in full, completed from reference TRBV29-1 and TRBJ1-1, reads SAVISQKPSRDICQRGTSLTIQCQVDSQVTMMFWYRQQPGQSLTLIATANQGSEATYESGFVIDKFPISRPNLTFSTLTVSNMSPEDSSIYLCSVGDRVGTEAFFGQGTRLTVV.

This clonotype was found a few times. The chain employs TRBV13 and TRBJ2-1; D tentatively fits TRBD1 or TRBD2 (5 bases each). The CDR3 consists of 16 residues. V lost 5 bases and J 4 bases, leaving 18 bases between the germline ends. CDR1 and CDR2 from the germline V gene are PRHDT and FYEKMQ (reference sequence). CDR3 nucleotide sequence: TGTGCCAGCAGCACCGCATCCGGGACGGAGTACAATGAGCAGTTCTTC. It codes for CASSTASGTEYNEQFF.

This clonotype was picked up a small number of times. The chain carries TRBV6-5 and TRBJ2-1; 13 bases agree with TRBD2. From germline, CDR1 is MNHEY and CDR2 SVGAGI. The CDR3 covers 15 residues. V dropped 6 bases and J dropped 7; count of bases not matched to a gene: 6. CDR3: CASSPGLAGPNEQFF. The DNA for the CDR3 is TGTGCCAGCAGCCCGGGACTAGCGGGGCCTAATGAGCAGTTCTTC.

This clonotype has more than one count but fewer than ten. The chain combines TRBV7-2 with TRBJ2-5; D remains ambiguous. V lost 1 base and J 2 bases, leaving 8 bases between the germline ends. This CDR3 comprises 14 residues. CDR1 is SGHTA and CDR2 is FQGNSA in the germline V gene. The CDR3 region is CASSLVSMQETQYF. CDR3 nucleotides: TGTGCCAGCAGCTTAGTCAGCATGCAAGAGACCCAGTACTTC. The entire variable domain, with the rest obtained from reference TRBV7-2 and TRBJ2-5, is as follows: GAGVSQSPSNKVTEKGKDVELRCDPISGHTALYWYRQSLGQGLEFLIYFQGNSAPDKSGLPSDRFSAERTGGSVSTLTIQRTQQEDSAVYLCASSLVSMQETQYFGPGTRLLVL.

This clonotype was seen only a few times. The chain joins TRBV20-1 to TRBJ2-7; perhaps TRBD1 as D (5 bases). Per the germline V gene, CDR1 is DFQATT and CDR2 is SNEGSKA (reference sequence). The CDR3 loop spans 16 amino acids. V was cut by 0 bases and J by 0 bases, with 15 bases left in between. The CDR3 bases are TGCAGTGCTAGAGATCGTCGAGGCAGGGCCTCCTACGAGCAGTACTTC. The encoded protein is CSARDRRGRASYEQYF.

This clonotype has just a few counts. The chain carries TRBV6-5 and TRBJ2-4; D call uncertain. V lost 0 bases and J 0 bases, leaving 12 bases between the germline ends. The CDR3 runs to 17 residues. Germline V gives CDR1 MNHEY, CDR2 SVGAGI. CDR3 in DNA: TGTGCCAGCAGTTACTCCTCGGGTCAGATAGCCAAAAACATTCAGTACTTC. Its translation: CASSYSSGQIAKNIQYF.